This record covers a single T cell receptor (beta chain). Its antigen is not known. Trimming removed 5 bases from V and 3 bases from J, with 10 bases in between. Germline loops: CDR1 SGHTA, CDR2 FQGTGA. The CDR3 spans 13 residues. These data belong to a study of Ad26.COV2.S vaccination and SARS-CoV-2 variants. Broader study findings: People who got the vaccine had more spike-specific TCR breadth than people who got placebo.

Sequenced by immunoSEQ multiplex PCR; TCRdb stores in-frame clones only, minus some. Of approximately 300,000 clones in the sample, around four fifths are singletons; the top ten hold around 2%. The sample's treatment: roughly 20 received Ad26.COV2.S at low or high dose, single or two shots; roughly five received placebo; per-sample allocation not given. Samples came from day 63 after the first vaccine or placebo injection. This TCR derives from a person aged 18-65 years who received the Ad26.COV2.S COVID-19 vaccine or a placebo. This chain connects TRBV7-3 to TRBJ1-2; maybe TRBD1 (5 bases). The source material was peripheral blood, sampled in a trial of Ad26.COV2.S vaccine versus placebo. The CDR3 here is CASSRGDYYGYTF. The CDR3 DNA is TGTGCCAGCAGCCGAGGGGACTACTATGGCTACACCTTC.